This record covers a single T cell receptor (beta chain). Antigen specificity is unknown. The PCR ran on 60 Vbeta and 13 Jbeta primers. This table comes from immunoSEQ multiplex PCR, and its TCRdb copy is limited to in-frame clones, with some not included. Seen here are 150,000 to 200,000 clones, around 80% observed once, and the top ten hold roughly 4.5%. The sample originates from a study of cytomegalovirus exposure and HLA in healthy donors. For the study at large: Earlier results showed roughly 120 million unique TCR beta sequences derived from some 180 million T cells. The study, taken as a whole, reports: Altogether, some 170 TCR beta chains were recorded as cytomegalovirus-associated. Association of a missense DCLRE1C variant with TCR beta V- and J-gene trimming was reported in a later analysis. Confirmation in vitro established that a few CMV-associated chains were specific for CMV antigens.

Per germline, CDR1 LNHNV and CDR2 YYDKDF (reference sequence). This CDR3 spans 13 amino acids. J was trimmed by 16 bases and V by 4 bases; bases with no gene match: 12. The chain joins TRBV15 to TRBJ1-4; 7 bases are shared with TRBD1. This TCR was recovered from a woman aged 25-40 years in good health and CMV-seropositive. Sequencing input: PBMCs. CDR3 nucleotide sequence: TGTGCCACCAGCATTATCCCGGGACAGTCTCCGTTTTTT. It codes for CATSIIPGQSPFF.